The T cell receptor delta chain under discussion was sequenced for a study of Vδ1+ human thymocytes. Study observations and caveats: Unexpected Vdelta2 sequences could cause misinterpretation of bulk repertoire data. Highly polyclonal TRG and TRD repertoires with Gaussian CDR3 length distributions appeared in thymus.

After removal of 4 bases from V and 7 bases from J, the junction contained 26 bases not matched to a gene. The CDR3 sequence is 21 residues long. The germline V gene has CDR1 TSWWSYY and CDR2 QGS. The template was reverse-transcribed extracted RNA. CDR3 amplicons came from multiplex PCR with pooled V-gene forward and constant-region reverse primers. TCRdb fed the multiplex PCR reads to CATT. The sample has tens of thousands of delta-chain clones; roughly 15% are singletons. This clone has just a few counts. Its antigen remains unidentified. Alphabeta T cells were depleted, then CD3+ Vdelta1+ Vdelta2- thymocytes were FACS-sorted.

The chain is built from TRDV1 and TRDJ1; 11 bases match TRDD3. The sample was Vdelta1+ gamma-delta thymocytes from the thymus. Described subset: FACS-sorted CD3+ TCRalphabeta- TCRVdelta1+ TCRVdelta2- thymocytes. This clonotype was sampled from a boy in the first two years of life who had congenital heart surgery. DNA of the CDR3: TGTGCTCTTGGGGGAGTACGGGGCTGGGGGATACCCCCACGAAATATTATTAAACTCATCTTT. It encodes CALGGVRGWGIPPRNIIKLIF.